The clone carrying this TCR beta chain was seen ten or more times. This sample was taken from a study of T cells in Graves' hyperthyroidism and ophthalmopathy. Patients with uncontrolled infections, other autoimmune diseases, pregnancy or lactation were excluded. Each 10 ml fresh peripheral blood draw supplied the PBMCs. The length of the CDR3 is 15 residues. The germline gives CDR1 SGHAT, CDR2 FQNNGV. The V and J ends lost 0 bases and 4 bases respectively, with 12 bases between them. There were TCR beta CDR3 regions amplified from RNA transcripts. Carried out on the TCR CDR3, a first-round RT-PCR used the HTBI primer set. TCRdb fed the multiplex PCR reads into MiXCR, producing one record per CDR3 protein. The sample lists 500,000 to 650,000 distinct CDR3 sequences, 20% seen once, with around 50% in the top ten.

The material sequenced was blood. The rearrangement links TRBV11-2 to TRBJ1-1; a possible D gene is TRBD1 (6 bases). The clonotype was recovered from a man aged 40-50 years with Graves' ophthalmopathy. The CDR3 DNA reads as TGTGCCAGCAGCTTAGATAGGGGGGCGAGCACTGAAGCTTTCTTT. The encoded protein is CASSLDRGASTEAFF. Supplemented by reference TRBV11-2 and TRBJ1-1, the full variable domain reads EAGVAQSPRYKIIEKRQSVAFWCNPISGHATLYWYQQILGQGPKLLIQFQNNGVVDDSQLPKDRFSAERLKGVDSTLKIQPAKLEDSAVYLCASSLDRGASTEAFFGQGTRLTVV.